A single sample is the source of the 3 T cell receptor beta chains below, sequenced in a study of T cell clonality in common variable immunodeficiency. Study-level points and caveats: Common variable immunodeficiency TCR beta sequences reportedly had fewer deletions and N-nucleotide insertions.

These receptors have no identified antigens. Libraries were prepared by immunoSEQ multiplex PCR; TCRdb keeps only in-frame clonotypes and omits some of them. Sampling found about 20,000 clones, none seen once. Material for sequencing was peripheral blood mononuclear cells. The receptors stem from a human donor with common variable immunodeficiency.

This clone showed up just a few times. CDR3 sequence reads: CASFPTNLNTEAFF. The CDR3 bases that were read are TGTGCCAGCTTTCCGACAAACCTGAACACTGAA. The chain combines TRBV18 with TRBJ1-1, with D unresolved. The CDR3 is cut off 3 residues early in the read; its end comes from the germline J gene. The CDR3 length is 14 residues. CDR1 KGHSH and CDR2 LQKENI come from the germline V gene. The V end lost 7 bases, the J end lost 0 bases, and 12 bases lay between the germline ends. Based on the CDR3 plus reference TRBV18 and TRBJ1-1, the full variable domain is NAGVMQNPRHLVRRRGQEARLRCSPMKGHSHVYWYRQLPEEGLKFMVYLQKENIIDESGMPKERFSAEFPKEGPSILRIQQVVRGDSAAYFCASFPTNLNTEAFFGQGTRLTVV.

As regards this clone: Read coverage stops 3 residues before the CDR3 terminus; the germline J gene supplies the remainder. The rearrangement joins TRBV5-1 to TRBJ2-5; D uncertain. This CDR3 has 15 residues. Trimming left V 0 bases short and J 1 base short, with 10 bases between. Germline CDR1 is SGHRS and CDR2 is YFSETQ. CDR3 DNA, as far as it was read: TGCGCCAGCAGCTTGGAAGGGTTCGGCCAAGAGACC. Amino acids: CASSLEGFGQET. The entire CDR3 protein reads CASSLEGFGQETQYF.

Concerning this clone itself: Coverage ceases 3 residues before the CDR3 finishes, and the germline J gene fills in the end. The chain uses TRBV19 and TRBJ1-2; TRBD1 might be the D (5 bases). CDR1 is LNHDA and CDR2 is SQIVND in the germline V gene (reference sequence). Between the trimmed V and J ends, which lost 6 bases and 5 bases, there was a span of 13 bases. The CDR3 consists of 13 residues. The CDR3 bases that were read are TGTGCCAGTAGCCCAACAGGTCCGTATGGC. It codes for CASSPTGPYG. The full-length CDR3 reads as CASSPTGPYGYTF.